These 19 T cell receptor beta chains originate from one sample sequenced in a study of metastatic and nonmetastatic thyroid tumors. TCRdb called clones again from the PCR reads with MiXCR. The table has around 26,000 clones, 3.7% seen once. Until they underwent thyroid surgery, no patient had received any treatment. What was sequenced was blood. Every receptor here comes from a male donor with papillary thyroid cancer or a benign thyroid nodule (not recorded which). Some clones in this sample may be carry-over from other donors' samples.

As regards this clone: A read error may account for a junction end that differs from germline. This chain connects TRBV7-2 to TRBJ2-6; D is perhaps TRBD2 (6 bases). The length of the CDR3 is 18 residues. Germline CDR1 is SGHTA and CDR2 is FQGNSA. The CDR3 DNA sequence: TGTGCCAGCAGCTTAGGACTAGAGGGGACTTCTGGGGACAACGTCCTGACTTTC. Its translation is CASSLGLEGTSGDNVLTF.

The genes are TRBV19 and TRBJ2-1, with TRBD2 matching 8 bases. The CDR3 is 14 residues long. V was clipped by 3 bases and J by 6 bases; unmatched bases: 4. Germline CDR1 and CDR2: LNHDA and SQIVND (reference sequence). CDR3 sequence reads: CASSISGTGNEQFF. CDR3 nucleotide sequence: TGTGCCAGTAGTATTAGCGGGACTGGCAATGAGCAGTTCTTC.

This clone was seen a few times. CDR3 sequence reads: CASSLDGRNTGELFF. CDR3 nucleotides: TGCGCCAGCAGCTTGGATGGGAGGAACACCGGGGAGCTGTTTTTT. The V gene is TRBV5-1, the J gene TRBJ2-2, with a tentative D call TRBD2 (5 bases). CDR3 length: 15 amino acids. V was cut by 0 bases and J by 1 base, with 7 bases left in between. Germline CDR1 is SGHRS and CDR2 is YFSETQ.

This clone occurred many times. The CDR3: CASSNVGPSTDTQYF. CDR3 in DNA: TGTGCCAGCAGCAATGTTGGACCTAGCACAGATACGCAGTATTTT. The V gene is TRBV7-2, the J gene TRBJ2-3; unclear D gene. CDR1 and CDR2 (germline): SGHTA, FQGNSA. CDR3 length: 15 amino acids. V was clipped by 5 bases and J by 0 bases, with 12 bases between them.

This clone was seen many times. This chain uses TRBV11-2 with TRBJ2-3, with TRBD2 matching 10 bases. Per the germline V gene, CDR1 is SGHAT and CDR2 is FQNNGV. The CDR3 spans 15 residues. V trimming: 2 bases; J trimming: 4 bases; junction bases outside the gene matches: 3. The CDR3 DNA reads as TGTGCCAGCAGCTTAAGCGGGAGGGTAGCAGATACGCAGTATTTT. It is translated as CASSLSGRVADTQYF. Looking up the rest from reference TRBV11-2 and TRBJ2-3 gives the full variable domain: EAGVAQSPRYKIIEKRQSVAFWCNPISGHATLYWYQQILGQGPKLLIQFQNNGVVDDSQLPKDRFSAERLKGVDSTLKIQPAKLEDSAVYLCASSLSGRVADTQYFGPGTRLTVL.

The chain uses TRBV11-2 and TRBJ2-7, with D maybe TRBD1 (5 bases). The V and J ends lost 5 bases and 4 bases respectively, with 9 bases between them. The CDR3 contains 12 residues. CDR1 is SGHAT, CDR2 FQNNGV, per germline. The CDR3 loop reads CASSDQGYEQYF. The CDR3 DNA is TGTGCCAGCAGCGACCAGGGTTACGAGCAGTACTTC.

A few counts support this clone. This chain joins TRBV29-1 and TRBJ1-2; D possibly corresponds to TRBD1 (5 bases). This CDR3 is built from 12 residues. From germline, CDR1 is SQVTM and CDR2 ANQGSEA. V dropped 7 bases and J dropped 10 bases, with 19 bases sitting between them. The CDR3, as DNA: TGCAGCGCTGGGGGTGGTGGGACCGTCTACACCTTC. Encoded protein: CSAGGGGTVYTF. Supplemented by reference TRBV29-1 and TRBJ1-2, the full variable domain reads SAVISQKPSRDICQRGTSLTIQCQVDSQVTMMFWYRQQPGQSLTLIATANQGSEATYESGFVIDKFPISRPNLTFSTLTVSNMSPEDSSIYLCSAGGGGTVYTFGSGTRLTVV.

As regards this clone: At one end the junction does not follow the germline gene, possibly because of a read error. The chain carries TRBV12-3 or TRBV12-4 and TRBJ1-1; D is perhaps TRBD1 (5 bases). There are 16 residues in the CDR3. As DNA, the CDR3 is TGTGCCAGCACTTTAGGTGAGGGAGGGGAGAAGACTGAAGCTTTCTTT. It encodes CASTLGEGGEKTEAFF.

CDR3 in amino acids: CASSEAGQSALPLHF. The DNA for the CDR3 is TGTGCCAGCAGTGAAGCGGGTCAGTCTGCATTACCCCTCCACTTT. V and J are TRBV6-1 and TRBJ1-6; D unclear. This CDR3 contains 15 residues. The V gene lost 0 bases and the J gene lost 12 bases, with 15 bases spanning the gap. Germline lookup yields CDR1 MNHNS and CDR2 SASEGT.

The chain is built from TRBV7-3 and TRBJ2-6; the D is unclear. Germline CDR1 reads SGHTA; CDR2 reads FQGTGA. The V and J ends lost 2 bases and 14 bases respectively, with 13 bases between them. CDR3 length equals 13 residues. The DNA of the CDR3 is TGTGCCAGCAGCTTAGACGGAGACTTCATCCTGACTTTC. Amino acids: CASSLDGDFILTF.

This clone has only a few counts. The gene calls are TRBV12-3 or TRBV12-4 and TRBJ1-2; 10 bases are a match to TRBD1. This CDR3 is built from 12 residues. V shed 5 bases and J 7 bases; nucleotides not matched to a gene: 1. CDR3 sequence (DNA): TGTGCCAGCAGTAGGGACAGGGGTGGCTACACCTTC. Protein sequence: CASSRDRGGYTF.

This rearrangement joins TRBV6-5 to TRBJ1-1, with 8 bases identical to TRBD1. The CDR3 is made up of 12 amino acids. Germline V gives CDR1 MNHEY, CDR2 SVGAGI. V was pared by 2 bases and J by 10 bases, with 3 bases of the junction left unmatched. CDR3 bases: TGTGCCAGCAGTTACCGGACAGGGAGAGCTTTCTTT. It is translated as CASSYRTGRAFF.

The genes are TRBV30 and TRBJ2-2; 7 bases are a match to TRBD2. Germline CDR1 and CDR2: GTSNPN and SVGIG (reference sequence). This CDR3 comprises 15 residues. The junction had 7 bases not matched to a gene; V was cut back by 0 bases and J by 6 bases. The CDR3 DNA reads TGTGCCTGGAGTGTACTGGGGGGGACGGCCGGGGAGCTGTTTTTT. Translating gives CAWSVLGGTAGELFF.

This clone was counted between two and nine times. This chain joins TRBV6-5 and TRBJ2-5; 8 bases are shared with TRBD1. This CDR3 has 14 residues. Germline V lookup: CDR1 MNHEY, CDR2 SVGAGI. V lost 0 bases to trimming and J lost 4 bases; unmatched junction nucleotides: 1. The CDR3 loop is CASSYSGQGETQYF. CDR3 nucleotide sequence: TGTGCCAGCAGTTACTCTGGACAGGGAGAGACCCAGTACTTC.

This clone came up a few times. The J gene is TRBJ1-1, the V gene TRBV6-2 or TRBV6-3; no clear D. The CDR3 is made up of 14 amino acids. Trimming cost V 0 bases and J 8 bases, with 13 bases left between them. Germline V gene sequence: CDR1 MNHEY, CDR2 SVGEGT. Here the CDR3 DNA reads TGTGCCAGCAGTTACTCGAAGGTTTGGCTAGAAGCTTTCTTT. It codes for CASSYSKVWLEAFF.

This clone has only a few counts. The chain recombines TRBV5-4 with TRBJ2-7, with a tentative D call TRBD2 (5 bases). The CDR3 is made up of 16 amino acids. Between the trimmed V and J ends, which lost 0 bases and 2 bases, there was a span of 15 bases. Germline CDR1 is SGHNT and CDR2 is YYREEE (reference sequence). The CDR3 here is CASSLAPSGIPYEQYF. CDR3 in DNA: TGTGCCAGCAGCTTGGCCCCCTCCGGGATCCCCTACGAGCAGTACTTC.

This clone was found a few times. This chain links TRBV6-1 with TRBJ2-7, with D maybe TRBD2 (6 bases). V lost 8 bases and J lost 6, with 20 bases in between. Looked up from germline, CDR1 is MNHNS and CDR2 is SASEGT. There are 14 residues in the CDR3. The CDR3 protein is CASWGLGPRGEQYF. In nucleotides, the CDR3 is TGTGCCAGCTGGGGACTGGGCCCCCGCGGCGAGCAGTACTTC.

This clone was detected many times. V usage is TRBV3-1 and J usage is TRBJ1-5; D call uncertain. Trimming took 5 bases from V and 4 from J, leaving 6 bases between them. Germline CDR1 reads LGHDT; CDR2 reads YNNKEL (reference sequence). The CDR3 sequence is 12 residues long. The CDR3 sequence: CASSERNQPQHF. The CDR3 nucleotides read TGTGCCAGCAGCGAACGGAATCAGCCCCAGCATTTT.

This clone was recorded many times. This rearrangement joins TRBV6-2 or TRBV6-3 to TRBJ2-2; D remains ambiguous. Trimming removed 2 bases from V and 3 bases from J, with 4 bases in between. The CDR3 spans 13 residues. Germline assignment: CDR1 MNHEY and CDR2 SVGEGT. The CDR3 sequence is CASSYRDTGELFF. CDR3 nucleotides: TGTGCCAGCAGTTACAGGGACACCGGGGAGCTGTTTTTT.